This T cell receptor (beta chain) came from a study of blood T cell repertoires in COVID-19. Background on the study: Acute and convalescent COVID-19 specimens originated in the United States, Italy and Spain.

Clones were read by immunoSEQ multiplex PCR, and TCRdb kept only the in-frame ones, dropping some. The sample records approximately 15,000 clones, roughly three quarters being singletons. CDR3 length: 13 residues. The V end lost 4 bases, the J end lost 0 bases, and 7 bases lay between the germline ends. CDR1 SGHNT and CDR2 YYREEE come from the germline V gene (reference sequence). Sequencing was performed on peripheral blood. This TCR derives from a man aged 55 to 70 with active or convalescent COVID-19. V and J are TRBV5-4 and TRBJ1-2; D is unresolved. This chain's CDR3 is CASSLVANYGYTF. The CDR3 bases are TGTGCCAGCAGCCTTGTCGCTAACTATGGCTACACCTTC.